The 24 T cell receptor beta chains listed next were all sequenced from one sample in a study of blood T cell repertoires in COVID-19. TCRdb's table, derived via immunoSEQ multiplex PCR, lists solely in-frame clones and lacks some. The data hold 300,000 to 450,000 clones, with over 75% observed a single time. Source material: PBMCs or T cells enriched from blood (not recorded which). Source of these receptors: a man aged 25-40 years who had recovered from COVID-19.

The chain couples TRBV3-1 (or the pseudogene TRBV3-2) to TRBJ2-5, with D possibly matching TRBD1 (5 bases). Looked up from germline, CDR1 is LGHDT and CDR2 is YNNKEL (reference sequence). The CDR3 is 16 amino acids. V was trimmed by 0 bases and J by 1 base, leaving 12 bases between them. The CDR3 DNA reads TGTGCCAGCAGCCAAGATCCAGGACACGTCCAAGAGACCCAGTACTTC. Its protein product is CASSQDPGHVQETQYF.

This clone was counted only a few times. The CDR3 DNA sequence: TGTGCCAGCAGCTTTCAGCGGTGGGGAGATACGCAGTATTTT. Protein: CASSFQRWGDTQYF. The chain employs TRBV7-2 and TRBJ2-3; possibly TRBD2 for D (5 bases). CDR1 and CDR2 (germline): SGHTA, FQGNSA. V was clipped by 3 bases and J by 5 bases, with 12 bases between them. This CDR3 has 14 amino acids.

This clone turned up a few times. In nucleotides, the CDR3 is TGTGCCAGCAGTTACGAATCGGGGTCCTACAATGAGCAGTTCTTC. Residues: CASSYESGSYNEQFF. The chain employs TRBV6-5 and TRBJ2-1, with D possibly TRBD2 on 5 matching bases. CDR1 is MNHEY, CDR2 SVGAGI, per germline. Trimming cost V 2 bases and J 1 base, with 9 bases left between them. The length of the CDR3 is 15 residues.

The V call is TRBV2, the J call TRBJ1-2; tentative D call: TRBD1 (6 bases). The CDR3 sequence is 17 residues long. The V and J ends lost 6 bases and 4 bases respectively, with 24 bases between them. CDR1 SNHLY and CDR2 FYNNEI come from the germline V gene. This chain's CDR3 is CASRVSPARNRAYGYTF. The CDR3, as DNA: TGTGCCAGCAGGGTTTCCCCCGCTCGAAACAGGGCCTATGGCTACACCTTC.

The chain employs TRBV30 and TRBJ1-1; D is perhaps TRBD1 (5 bases). The CDR3 loop spans 13 amino acids. Germline CDR1 is GTSNPN and CDR2 is SVGIG (reference sequence). V was clipped by 4 bases and J by 5 bases, with 14 bases between them. CDR3 bases: TGTGCCTGGACGGCAGGGATAGGGACTGAAGCTTTCTTT. This translates into CAWTAGIGTEAFF.

V is TRBV7-9 and J is TRBJ2-5; 7 nucleotides agree with TRBD1. CDR1 is SEHNR and CDR2 is FQNEAQ in the germline V gene (reference sequence). V shed 5 bases and J 6 bases; nucleotides not matched to a gene: 6. This CDR3 spans 13 amino acids. The CDR3 is CASSDQGVQTQYF. The CDR3 region has the DNA TGTGCCAGCAGCGACCAGGGGGTACAGACCCAGTACTTC.

The V and J genes are TRBV6-5 and TRBJ1-1; D unresolved. Germline V CDR1 and CDR2: MNHEY, SVGAGI. This CDR3 comprises 14 residues. Trimming removed 8 bases at V and 1 base at J, with 14 bases between. The CDR3 sequence: CASLYRHQNTEAFF. The CDR3 DNA sequence: TGTGCCAGCCTCTATCGACACCAGAACACTGAAGCTTTCTTT.

V gene TRBV19 combines with J gene TRBJ1-2; no clear D gene. V dropped 5 bases and J dropped 8 bases, with 18 bases sitting between them. Looked up from germline, CDR1 is LNHDA and CDR2 is SQIVND (reference sequence). The CDR3 is 14 amino acids. The CDR3: CASSAAFYSGGYTF. The DNA of the CDR3 is TGTGCCAGTAGTGCGGCCTTCTATTCGGGGGGCTACACCTTC.

The chain couples TRBV9 to TRBJ2-7, with a possible D match to TRBD1 (6 bases). The ends were cut back, 0 bases at V and 7 bases at J, with 17 bases in the middle. The germline V gene has CDR1 SGDLS and CDR2 YYNGEE. CDR3 length: 15 residues. CDR3 in amino acids: CASSVAQGPLGEQYF. In DNA, the CDR3 is TGTGCCAGCAGCGTAGCTCAGGGGCCCCTCGGTGAGCAGTACTTC. Supplemented by reference TRBV9 and TRBJ2-7, the full variable domain reads DSGVTQTPKHLITATGQRVTLRCSPRSGDLSVYWYQQSLDQGLQFLIQYYNGEERAKGNILERFSAQQFPDLHSELNLSSLELGDSALYFCASSVAQGPLGEQYFGPGTRLTVT.

The V and J genes are TRBV5-4 and TRBJ1-2; 7 positions agree with TRBD1. Germline V lookup: CDR1 SGHNT, CDR2 YYREEE (reference sequence). V was pared by 1 base and J by 4 bases, with 10 bases of the junction left unmatched. CDR3 length: 16 amino acids. This chain's CDR3 is CASSLYGDRALYGYTF. The CDR3 DNA follows: TGTGCCAGCAGCTTGTACGGGGACAGAGCCCTCTATGGCTACACCTTC.

J is TRBJ2-3 and V is TRBV7-2, with 11 bases lining up with TRBD2. This CDR3 is 16 amino acids long. The V and J ends lost 4 bases and 2 bases, in that order; junction bases with no gene match: 5. The germline CDR1 and CDR2 sequences are SGHTA and FQGNSA. CDR3 nucleotides: TGTGCCAGCAGCTCTGGACTAGCGGGTTTCACAGATACGCAGTATTTT. Protein product: CASSSGLAGFTDTQYF.

J is TRBJ2-3 and V is TRBV6-2 or TRBV6-3, with a weak D call TRBD2 (6 bases). Trimming cost V 6 bases and J 2 bases, with 21 bases left between them. Looked up from germline, CDR1 is MNHEY and CDR2 is SVGEGT. CDR3 length equals 17 residues. CDR3 sequence (DNA): TGTGCCAGCAGCCCCACGCGGGGAAACCCTTACACAGATACGCAGTATTTT. This codes for CASSPTRGNPYTDTQYF.

V is TRBV27 and J is TRBJ1-1; no firm D call. The length of the CDR3 is 13 residues. The V gene's germline CDR1 is MNHEY and CDR2 SMNVEV (reference sequence). V was cut by 5 bases and J by 4 bases, with 11 bases left in between. The CDR3 DNA sequence: TGTGCCAGCAGTACCGATGAGGCCACTGAAGCTTTCTTT. Its protein is CASSTDEATEAFF.

In the case of this clone: Other DNA sequences within the sample encode an identical CDR3. V usage is TRBV30 and J usage is TRBJ1-2, with TRBD1 as a possible D gene (6 bases). The V end was cut by 3 bases, the J end by 7 bases, with 9 bases between. The germline gives CDR1 GTSNPN, CDR2 SVGIG (reference sequence). The CDR3 is 11 residues long. CDR3 nucleotide sequence: TGTGCCTGGAGAGGGGGTGGTGGCTACACCTTC. This sequence encodes CAWRGGGGYTF.

The chain links TRBV7-6 to TRBJ1-1; D is unclear. The CDR3 covers 14 residues. V lost 6 bases and J 1 base, leaving 12 bases between the germline ends. CDR1 is SGHVS and CDR2 is FNYEAQ in the germline V gene. DNA of the CDR3: TGTGCCAGCAGTCTCCTTTCCTCGAACACTGAAGCTTTCTTT. Its translation is CASSLLSSNTEAFF.

This clone turned up a few times. V and J are TRBV4-1 and TRBJ1-6; D gene unclear. Between the trimmed V and J ends, which lost 0 bases and 1 base, there was a span of 10 bases. Germline assignment: CDR1 MGHRA and CDR2 YSYEKL. The CDR3 runs 17 residues. The CDR3 region has the DNA TGCGCCAGCAGCCAAGAGATCGGAGGGTCCTATAATTCACCCCTCCACTTT. This codes for CASSQEIGGSYNSPLHF.

The chain employs TRBV9 and TRBJ1-1; perhaps TRBD1 as D (6 bases). Trimming left V 2 bases short and J 0 bases short, with 14 bases between. The CDR3 spans 16 residues. CDR1 and CDR2 from the germline V gene are SGDLS and YYNGEE. The CDR3 sequence is CASSVATGLMNTEAFF. The CDR3 region has the DNA TGTGCCAGCAGCGTGGCAACAGGGCTCATGAACACTGAAGCTTTCTTT.

The chain has TRBV27 and TRBJ1-4; TRBD1 matches at 12 bases. Germline CDR1 reads MNHEY; CDR2 reads SMNVEV (reference sequence). CDR3 length: 13 amino acids. V lost 9 bases, J lost 15 bases, and 11 bases stayed unmatched. CDR3 sequence: CASGTGGPNGVFF. CDR3 in DNA: TGTGCCAGTGGGACAGGGGGCCCGAATGGGGTGTTTTTT.

The rearrangement links TRBV13 to TRBJ1-1; D is unresolved. CDR3 length equals 15 residues. Germline loops: CDR1 PRHDT, CDR2 FYEKMQ (reference sequence). Deletions cut 3 bases from V and 1 base from J, with 12 bases between. Written as DNA, the CDR3 is TGTGCCAGCAGCTTCGGGGTGTTCTCGAACACTGAAGCTTTCTTT. Its translation: CASSFGVFSNTEAFF.

This chain uses TRBV5-6 with TRBJ1-1; no reliable D call. Per germline, CDR1 SGHDT and CDR2 YYEEEE. Trimming left V 2 bases short and J 4 bases short, with 6 bases between. The length of the CDR3 is 12 residues. The CDR3 region has the DNA TGTGCCAGCAGCTTATCGGTCACTGAAGCTTTCTTT. This encodes CASSLSVTEAFF.

V is TRBV2 and J is TRBJ1-1; possible D gene TRBD1, 6 bases. Trimming cost V 7 bases and J 11 bases, with 20 bases left between them. CDR1 is SNHLY, CDR2 FYNNEI, per germline. CDR3 length: 13 amino acids. The CDR3 DNA is TGTGCCAGCATCATCCTCGGACAGAGTGTGGCTTTCTTT. It specifies CASIILGQSVAFF.

This chain connects TRBV5-1 to TRBJ1-6; 8 bases agree with TRBD1. CDR3 length: 16 amino acids. Germline assignment: CDR1 SGHRS and CDR2 YFSETQ. With V trimmed by 0 bases and J by 5 bases, 4 bases remained unmatched. In nucleotides, the CDR3 is TGCGCCAGCAGCTTGGAGGGACAGGTCAATAATTCACCCCTCCACTTT. Translating it yields CASSLEGQVNNSPLHF. The full variable domain, in which reference TRBV5-1 and TRBJ1-6 provide the parts outside the CDR3, is KAGVTQTPRYLIKTRGQQVTLSCSPISGHRSVSWYQQTPGQGLQFLFEYFSETQRNKGNFPGRFSGRQFSNSRSEMNVSTLELGDSALYLCASSLEGQVNNSPLHFGNGTRLTVT.

CDR3 residues: CAISESLYEQYF. CDR3 sequence (DNA): TGTGCCATCAGTGAGTCCCTCTACGAGCAGTACTTC. This chain uses TRBV10-3 with TRBJ2-7; D is unresolved. In germline, CDR1 is ENHRY, CDR2 SYGVKD. There are 12 residues in the CDR3. Trimming removed 0 bases at V and 3 bases at J, with 3 bases between.

The chain is built from TRBV18 and TRBJ2-6; D is ambiguous. CDR3 length: 18 amino acids. Trimming cost V 3 bases and J 0 bases, with 15 bases left between them. Germline CDR1 is KGHSH and CDR2 is LQKENI. The DNA for the CDR3 is TGTGCCAGCTCACCGGTGTCTAACAGCCTCTCTGGGGCCAACGTCCTGACTTTC. This codes for CASSPVSNSLSGANVLTF.